The 8 T cell receptor beta chains below come from one sample, sequenced in a study of blood T cell repertoires in COVID-19 (dated by TCRdb to 2018 to 2020). Library creation used the immunoSEQ multiplex PCR assay. TCRdb stores this immuneACCESS table with in-frame sequences only. Part of the clones is absent; in the studies checked, under half of the shortfall reflects unresolved V genes, and no reason is known for the rest. For this sample there are over 150,000 clones; 82% appear just once. The top ten constitute 12% of the sample. Sample: PBMCs or T cells enriched from blood (not recorded which). Every receptor here comes from a man aged 35-49 years who had recovered from COVID-19.

CDR3 residues: CASAPGQGVKGEQFF. CDR3 DNA sequence: TGTGCCAGCGCCCCGGGACAGGGAGTTAAGGGTGAGCAGTTCTTC. This chain joins TRBV18 and TRBJ2-1; 9 bases agree with TRBD1. CDR3 size: 15 residues. V shed 8 bases and J 9 bases; nucleotides not matched to a gene: 14. Germline values: CDR1 KGHSH, CDR2 LQKENI.

The V call is TRBV6-6, the J call TRBJ1-3; D is uncertain. Deletions cut 1 base from V and 7 bases from J, with 8 bases between. Germline V gene sequence: CDR1 MNHNY, CDR2 SVGAGI (reference sequence). The CDR3 consists of 13 residues. CDR3: CASSYFPGNTIYF. As DNA, the CDR3 is TGTGCCAGCAGTTACTTTCCGGGGAACACCATATATTTT.

This clone was observed a single time. The chain is built from TRBV11-2 and TRBJ2-7, with 7 bases matching TRBD2. The V and J ends lost 1 base and 3 bases, in that order; junction bases with no gene match: 6. The CDR3 consists of 15 residues. Germline CDR1 is SGHAT and CDR2 is FQNNGV. The CDR3 reads CASSLALSSGYEQYF. The CDR3 coding sequence is TGTGCCAGCAGCTTAGCACTGTCTAGCGGCTACGAGCAGTACTTC.

The CDR3 spells CASSRDGEDQPQHF. The CDR3 bases are TGCGCCAGCAGCCGGGACGGGGAGGATCAGCCCCAGCATTTT. The V and J genes are TRBV5-1 and TRBJ1-5; D perhaps matches TRBD1 (5 bases). CDR3 length equals 14 residues. Germline V lookup: CDR1 SGHRS, CDR2 YFSETQ. V was shortened by 4 bases and J by 5 bases, with 13 bases between the two germline ends.

The chain uses TRBV2 and TRBJ2-1, with TRBD2 matching 9 bases. J gave up 5 bases and V 1 base, and 3 bases lay outside the gene matches. Germline-derived CDR1 and CDR2 are SNHLY and FYNNEI. The CDR3 loop spans 15 amino acids. The CDR3 reads CASSEGTSENNEQFF. In nucleotides, the CDR3 is TGTGCCAGCAGTGAAGGGACTAGCGAAAACAATGAGCAGTTCTTC.

There are a few counts of this clone. The rearrangement uses TRBV19 and TRBJ1-6; 9 bases are a match to TRBD1. The V segment lost 4 bases and the J segment 8 bases; nucleotides outside the gene matches: 3. Per the germline V gene, CDR1 is LNHDA and CDR2 is SQIVND (reference sequence). The CDR3 is 14 residues long. The chain's CDR3 is CASSTGTGYSPLHF. For the CDR3, the DNA is TGTGCCAGTAGTACTGGGACAGGGTATTCACCCCTCCACTTT.

This clone came up once. The J gene is TRBJ1-1, the V gene TRBV28, with D possibly TRBD1 on 6 matching bases. The germline CDR1 and CDR2 sequences are MDHEN and SYDVKM. This CDR3 contains 12 residues. V dropped 8 bases and J dropped 2 bases, with 9 bases sitting between them. Written as DNA, the CDR3 is TGTGCCAGCGCAGGGGTAAACACTGAAGCTTTCTTT. This encodes CASAGVNTEAFF.

This chain connects TRBV2 to TRBJ2-1; 13 bases line up with TRBD2. Germline V gene data show CDR1 as SNHLY and CDR2 as FYNNEI. The trim removed 4 bases at V and 6 bases at J, leaving 6 bases unmatched. This CDR3 has 16 residues. The CDR3 here is CASSGTSGRVPNEQFF. In DNA, the CDR3 is TGTGCCAGCAGTGGTACTAGCGGGAGGGTCCCCAATGAGCAGTTCTTC.